A single sample is the source of the 27 T cell receptor beta chains below, sequenced in a study of response to subunit inactivated influenza vaccine (dated by TCRdb to 2016 to 2019). Receptors were amplified or captured by RT-PCR. Instrument used: Illumina HiSeq 2500. The public reads were quality trimmed at Q25 with fastp and then assembled into clones with MiXCR by TCRdb, keeping productive beta chains. Rows with one shared CDR3 protein collapse into an entry with the most common genes and DNA. This sample holds about 570,000 distinct CDR3 sequences; approximately 11% were observed only once. The leading ten clones occupy 11% of the sample. The same data also contributed to another study, on T cells expressing NK-cell markers. As noted in the second study: 5'RACE template switching, by which a universal primer site and unique molecular identifiers were added, was used to make TCR beta cDNA libraries.

This material consisted of PBMCs from blood, taken on the day of vaccination. The receptors here all came from a man aged 50 to 59 who received an inactivated influenza vaccine. Donor details come from another sample of the same person, matched by shared clones.

Only a few counts were recorded for this clonotype. The chain couples TRBV29-1 to TRBJ2-1, with TRBD2 matching 8 bases. Trimming at V came to 4 bases and at J to 10 bases, leaving 0 bases not matched to a gene. The length of the CDR3 is 10 residues. In germline, CDR1 is SQVTM, CDR2 ANQGSEA. CDR3 nucleotides: TGCAGCGTTGTAGCGGGGGAGCAGTTCTTC. Protein product: CSVVAGEQFF.

This clonotype turned up a few times. The rearrangement uses TRBV7-9 and TRBJ2-7; no reliable D call. The CDR3 extends over 13 amino acids. The V gene's germline CDR1 is SEHNR and CDR2 FQNEAQ (reference sequence). V lost 5 bases, J lost 2 bases, and 10 bases lay in between. CDR3 DNA sequence: TGTGCCAGCAGCAACGAACCTGCCTACGAGCAGTACTTC. This gives the protein CASSNEPAYEQYF.

This clonotype was observed a handful of times. The chain uses TRBV25-1 and TRBJ2-3; D perhaps matches TRBD2 (5 bases). Deletions cut 1 base from V and 6 bases from J, with 14 bases between. The CDR3 sequence is 15 residues long. Germline CDR1 MGHDK, CDR2 SYGVNS. In nucleotides, the CDR3 is TGTGCCAGCAGTGAATGGACTGGTCGCCGGGATACGCAGTATTTT. It translates to CASSEWTGRRDTQYF. The full variable domain, in which reference TRBV25-1 and TRBJ2-3 provide the parts outside the CDR3, is EADIYQTPRYLVIGTGKKITLECSQTMGHDKMYWYQQDPGMELHLIHYSYGVNSTEKGDLSSESTVSRIRTEHFPLTLESARPSHTSQYLCASSEWTGRRDTQYFGPGTRLTVL.

There are a few counts of this clonotype. The rearrangement links TRBV20-1 to TRBJ2-3, with D hard to call. Trimming removed 3 bases at V and 2 bases at J, with 12 bases between. The CDR3 extends over 14 amino acids. CDR1 is DFQATT, CDR2 SNEGSKA, per germline (reference sequence). The CDR3 nucleotides are TGCAGTGCTAGGTGGTACATCAACACAGATACGCAGTATTTT. This encodes CSARWYINTDTQYF.

This clonotype was picked up many times. The genes are TRBV6-2 or TRBV6-3 and TRBJ2-1; 12 bases match TRBD2. The trim removed 5 bases at V and 11 bases at J, leaving 7 bases unmatched. Germline V gives CDR1 MNHEY, CDR2 SVGEGT. The CDR3 runs to 14 residues. The chain's CDR3 is CASSLAGGPTKQFF. The DNA of the CDR3 is TGTGCCAGCAGTCTAGCGGGAGGGCCCACCAAGCAGTTCTTC.

This clonotype was counted between two and nine times. The chain couples TRBV4-3 to TRBJ2-2; possible D gene TRBD2, 6 bases. The CDR3 extends over 17 amino acids. V was shortened by 0 bases and J by 2 bases, with 13 bases between the two germline ends. Germline V gene lookup returns CDR1 LGHNA and CDR2 YSLEER. CDR3 sequence (DNA): TGCGCCAGCAGCCAAGAGCCCGGACTATTCAACACCGGGGAGCTGTTTTTT. Encoded protein: CASSQEPGLFNTGELFF.

The CDR3 nucleotides are TGCGCCAGCAGAGCAGGGGGGAGAGACACAGATACGCAGTATTTT. As protein: CASRAGGRDTDTQYF. The chain joins TRBV5-1 to TRBJ2-3, with a possible D match to TRBD1 (7 bases). V was pared by 5 bases and J by 2 bases, with 15 bases between. The CDR3 runs 15 residues. Germline V lookup: CDR1 SGHRS, CDR2 YFSETQ.

The chain employs TRBV2 and TRBJ2-7; D perhaps matches TRBD1 (5 bases). Trimming took off 6 bases at V and 2 bases at J, with 11 bases between the two ends. CDR3 length equals 13 residues. CDR1 SNHLY and CDR2 FYNNEI come from the germline V gene. As DNA, the CDR3 is TGTGCCAGCAGCAGGGTCCTAACCTACGAGCAGTACTTC. Its translation is CASSRVLTYEQYF.

This clonotype was seen ten or more times. V usage is TRBV4-3 and J usage is TRBJ1-3; a possible D gene is TRBD1 (6 bases). Trimming pared 3 bases from V and 4 bases from J, leaving 7 bases between. Germline V gene sequence: CDR1 LGHNA, CDR2 YSLEER. The CDR3 sequence is 13 residues long. The CDR3 bases are TGCGCCAGCAGCCAGGACAGAGGAAACACCATATATTTT. It is translated as CASSQDRGNTIYF.

The rearrangement links TRBV6-1 to TRBJ1-6, with 10 bases aligning to TRBD1. The CDR3 is made up of 16 amino acids. Germline V CDR1 and CDR2: MNHNS, SASEGT. Trimming took 5 bases from V and 7 from J; bases not matched to a gene: 8. The CDR3 coding sequence is TGTGCCAGCAGTCCTTTCCGGGACAGGGGCAATTCACCCCTCCACTTT. It is translated as CASSPFRDRGNSPLHF.

This clonotype was observed a handful of times. The genes are TRBV6-2 or TRBV6-3 and TRBJ1-1; a weak D match, TRBD1 (6 bases). Trimming cost V 7 bases and J 4 bases, with 22 bases left between them. The CDR3 has 16 amino acids. Germline loops: CDR1 MNHEY, CDR2 SVGEGT. The CDR3 DNA reads as TGTGCCAGCACCTTTTTCACCGGGGGAGGGGGCACTGAAGCTTTCTTT. Its protein is CASTFFTGGGGTEAFF.

The CDR3 sequence: CASSFGLAGLLTGELFF. CDR3 in DNA: TGTGCCAGCAGTTTTGGCCTGGCAGGGTTACTCACCGGGGAGCTGTTTTTT. The rearrangement uses TRBV12-3 or TRBV12-4 and TRBJ2-2; tentative D call: TRBD1 (5 bases). The V gene lost 3 bases and the J gene lost 4 bases, with 18 bases spanning the gap. The CDR3 runs 17 residues.

This clonotype was found once. The junction departs from the called germline gene at one end, perhaps through a read error. The chain has TRBV7-2 and TRBJ2-1; weak D call: TRBD2 (5 bases). The CDR3 length is 15 residues. Germline V lookup: CDR1 SGHTA, CDR2 FQGNSA. The CDR3 here is CASSQTIESRPAAPF. In DNA, the CDR3 is TGTGCCAGCAGCCAGACTATAGAATCGCGTCCGGCAGCCCCCTTC.

This chain connects TRBV28 to TRBJ2-3, with D perhaps TRBD2 (5 bases). Germline CDR1 reads MDHEN; CDR2 reads SYDVKM. There are 16 residues in the CDR3. V lost 4 bases and J 10 bases, leaving 24 bases between the germline ends. CDR3 bases: TGTGCCAGCAGTTCACGATTTGCGGGTGGCGGTTGGGCGCAGTATTTT. Translated: CASSSRFAGGGWAQYF.

V is TRBV29-1 and J is TRBJ2-2, with D perhaps matching TRBD1 (5 bases). The CDR3 totals 12 residues. CDR1 is SQVTM and CDR2 is ANQGSEA in the germline V gene. V lost 3 bases to trimming and J lost 5 bases, with 7 bases between them. The CDR3 sequence: CSVDRVTGELFF. CDR3 in DNA: TGCAGCGTTGACAGGGTTACCGGGGAGCTGTTTTTT.

This clonotype was detected a few times. The chain links TRBV2 to TRBJ2-5; TRBD2 matches 9 bases. Germline V gene sequence: CDR1 SNHLY, CDR2 FYNNEI. With V trimmed by 4 bases and J by 5 bases, 2 bases remained unmatched. CDR3 length: 13 residues. The CDR3 coding sequence is TGTGCCAGCAGTGGCGGGAGGGGGGAGACCCAGTACTTC. Protein: CASSGGRGETQYF.

This chain uses TRBV18 with TRBJ2-6; D gene uncertain. The germline V and J ends were trimmed by 3 bases and 0 bases, with 21 bases remaining between them. The CDR3 is 20 amino acids. Per germline, CDR1 KGHSH and CDR2 LQKENI. This chain's CDR3 is CASSPWVKGHLSSGANVLTF. The DNA of the CDR3 is TGTGCCAGCTCACCTTGGGTGAAAGGTCACTTAAGCTCTGGGGCCAACGTCCTGACTTTC.

This clonotype was seen a handful of times. The chain couples TRBV7-9 to TRBJ1-1, with unresolved D. Germline V gives CDR1 SEHNR, CDR2 FQNEAQ (reference sequence). The CDR3 runs 15 residues. V was trimmed by 2 bases and J by 7 bases, leaving 17 bases between them. CDR3 residues: CASSLIPTDTLEAFF. The CDR3 nucleotides read TGTGCCAGCAGCTTAATACCCACGGATACTCTTGAAGCTTTCTTT.

This clonotype has a count of ten or more. V gene TRBV11-2 combines with J gene TRBJ1-1, with 7 bases matching TRBD1. Germline V CDR1 and CDR2: SGHAT, FQNNGV. Trimming cost V 4 bases and J 5 bases; bases outside gene matches: 13. The CDR3 has 16 residues. In DNA, the CDR3 is TGTGCCAGCAGCTCCCGGATGTTGGGACAGAGGACTGAAGCTTTCTTT. This sequence encodes CASSSRMLGQRTEAFF.

This clonotype was detected a few times. The rearrangement links TRBV27 to TRBJ2-1; 12 bases line up with TRBD2. Looked up from germline, CDR1 is MNHEY and CDR2 is SMNVEV (reference sequence). The junction had 9 bases not matched to a gene; V was cut back by 0 bases and J by 6 bases. The length of the CDR3 is 18 residues. For the CDR3, the DNA is TGTGCCAGCAGTTTATCCCCGACTCTAGCGGGGGGGCGCAATGAGCAGTTCTTC. Protein: CASSLSPTLAGGRNEQFF.

This rearrangement joins TRBV11-2 to TRBJ2-3; TRBD1 matches at 7 bases. The CDR3 extends over 16 amino acids. Trimming at V came to 6 bases and at J to 0 bases, leaving 9 bases not matched to a gene. From germline, CDR1 is SGHAT and CDR2 FQNNGV. CDR3 loop: CASRSTGPGSTDTQYF. As DNA, the CDR3 is TGTGCCAGCAGATCGACAGGGCCCGGGAGCACAGATACGCAGTATTTT.

The table lists this clonotype with many counts. The chain carries TRBV28 and TRBJ2-5, with 9 bases fitting TRBD1. Germline V gives CDR1 MDHEN, CDR2 SYDVKM. The CDR3 totals 14 residues. J lost 3 bases, V lost 10 bases, and 9 bases had no gene match. This CDR3 is CATEQGAWEETQYF. DNA for the CDR3: TGTGCCACCGAACAGGGGGCATGGGAAGAGACCCAGTACTTC.

There are a few counts of this clonotype. This chain joins TRBV20-1 and TRBJ2-1, with D possibly TRBD2 on 6 matching bases. Trimming shortened V by 0 bases and J by 0 bases, and 9 bases separated the two germline ends. Germline CDR1 and CDR2: DFQATT and SNEGSKA (reference sequence). The CDR3 covers 15 residues. The CDR3 region is CSARDWRDSYNEQFF. CDR3 DNA sequence: TGCAGTGCTAGAGATTGGCGGGACTCCTACAATGAGCAGTTCTTC.

The chain links TRBV5-1 to TRBJ1-5; 8 bases are shared with TRBD1. V was clipped by 4 bases and J by 6 bases; unmatched bases: 9. This CDR3 is 15 amino acids long. CDR1 and CDR2 from the germline V gene are SGHRS and YFSETQ. CDR3 sequence reads: CASSPGTGPGQPQHF. In DNA, the CDR3 is TGCGCCAGCAGCCCGGGGACAGGTCCAGGTCAGCCCCAGCATTTT.

This clonotype was observed a handful of times. J is TRBJ2-1 and V is TRBV6-2 or TRBV6-3; D remains ambiguous. V lost 7 bases, J lost 8 bases, and 9 bases lay in between. Germline assignment: CDR1 MNHEY and CDR2 SVGEGT. CDR3 size: 11 residues. CDR3 protein: CASTDLHEQFF. In DNA, the CDR3 is TGTGCCAGCACCGACCTGCATGAGCAGTTCTTC.

Many counts were recorded for this clonotype. The chain employs TRBV5-1 and TRBJ2-1; TRBD2 aligns across 10 bases. The V gene end was trimmed by 1 base and the J gene end by 6 bases; junction bases not matched to a gene: 4. There are 15 residues in the CDR3. The V gene's germline CDR1 is SGHRS and CDR2 YFSETQ. CDR3 in DNA: TGCGCCAGCAGCTTGTTGGGACTAGCGTCCAATGAGCAGTTCTTC. Translating gives CASSLLGLASNEQFF.

V and J are TRBV4-2 and TRBJ2-7; 11 positions match TRBD1. Trimming removed 2 bases from V and 2 bases from J; junction bases left unmatched: 14. This CDR3 spans 19 amino acids. Germline V lookup: CDR1 LGHNA, CDR2 YNFKEQ. The CDR3 sequence is CASSQTGTGGPLSTYEQYF. The DNA of the CDR3 is TGTGCCAGCAGCCAAACCGGGACAGGGGGGCCCTTATCAACCTACGAGCAGTACTTC.